One and the same sample provided the 32 T cell receptor beta chains below, sequenced in a study of tumor and adjacent non-tumor tissue in lung cancer. The template was RNA from unsorted bulk tissue. Distant lung tissue was collected more than 3 cm away from the tumor edge. The library came from three nested PCR rounds adapted from ARM-PCR protocols. TCRdb processed the multiplex PCR reads anew with MiXCR; each CDR3 protein has one entry. The sample carries approximately 77,000 distinct CDR3 sequences, 80% to 90% recorded once. The sequenced material came from distant non-tumor lung tissue. Source of these receptors: a man in his 60s with non-small cell lung cancer.

As concerns this clonotype: An end of the junction does not agree with germline; a read error may underlie this. J is TRBJ1-5 and V is TRBV6-5; maybe TRBD1 (6 bases). Germline V gene lookup returns CDR1 MNHEY and CDR2 SVGAGI. CDR3 length: 15 residues. The CDR3 region is CASSCLQGSNQPLHF. As DNA, the CDR3 is TGTGCCAGCAGCTGCCTACAGGGAAGCAATCAGCCCCTGCATTTT.

A remark on this clonotype: The junction does not match germline at one end; this may be a read error. J is TRBJ2-2 and V is TRBV12-3 or TRBV12-4; TRBD1 agrees at 8 bases. The CDR3 contains 16 residues. The CDR3 DNA follows: TGTGCCAACAGTTTATGGGGACAGGATCCGTCCGGGGAGCTGTTCTTT. It encodes CANSLWGQDPSGELFF.

Regarding this clonotype: This may stem from a read error, because a much larger clone lies one nucleotide away. The chain recombines TRBV5-1 with TRBJ1-5; no reliable D call. The germline gives CDR1 SGHRS, CDR2 YFSETQ. This CDR3 is 10 amino acids long. CDR3 region: CVSSYQPQHF. CDR3 nucleotides: TGCGTCAGCAGCTATCAGCCCCAGCATTTT.

Concerning this clonotype: Germline is not matched at one junction end, which may reflect a read error. The chain couples TRBV11-2 to TRBJ1-4; TRBD1 matches at 7 bases. CDR1 and CDR2 from the germline V gene are SGHAT and FQNNGV. This CDR3 comprises 13 residues. The CDR3 DNA reads TGTGCCAACAGCTTAGATATAGGGGGCGGACTGCTTTTT. Amino acid sequence: CANSLDIGGGLLF.

This clonotype has just one count. One junction end does not reproduce the germline sequence, and a read error may be involved. The rearrangement joins TRBV4-3 to TRBJ2-3; D is unresolved. Per the germline V gene, CDR1 is LGHNA and CDR2 is YSLEER. The CDR3 is 16 residues long. The CDR3 reads CASCQDRAGITDTQYF. The CDR3 DNA follows: TGCGCCAGCTGCCAAGATAGAGCTGGTATCACAGATACGCAGTATTTT.

This clonotype was seen once. One junction end does not reproduce the germline sequence, and a read error may be involved. V is TRBV12-3 or TRBV12-4 and J is TRBJ1-1; unclear D gene. The CDR3 has 14 residues. In nucleotides, the CDR3 is TGTGCCATCAGTCCCACACCCCGGGGTACTGAAGCTTTCTTT. Amino acids: CAISPTPRGTEAFF.

About this clonotype itself: The junction shows a germline mismatch at one end, possibly a read error. The genes are TRBV11-3 and TRBJ2-4; D possibly corresponds to TRBD2 (7 bases). CDR3 length: 15 amino acids. The germline V gene encodes CDR1 SGHNT and CDR2 YENEEA. CDR3 residues: CASCLGGGRGNIQYF. CDR3 nucleotides: TGTGCCAGCTGCTTAGGGGGGGGGCGAGGCAACATTCAGTATTTC.

Of note for this clonotype: The junction differs from germline at one of its ends, possibly a read error. The genes are TRBV29-1 and TRBJ2-6, with 9 bases fitting TRBD1. The CDR3 has 16 residues. Germline CDR1 is SQVTM and CDR2 is ANQGSEA. CDR3 sequence reads: CSVERDREEGANVMTF. CDR3 DNA: TGCAGCGTTGAGCGGGACAGGGAGGAGGGGGCCAACGTCATGACTTTC.

As regards this clonotype: Relative to the germline gene, one junction end is altered; a read error may explain this. The chain uses TRBV4-1 and TRBJ1-2, with a possible D match to TRBD1 (5 bases). The CDR3 runs 15 residues. Germline CDR1 and CDR2: MGHRA and YSYEKL. This CDR3 reads CARSQGQGPDYDYTF. DNA of the CDR3: TGCGCCAGAAGCCAAGGCCAGGGACCTGACTATGACTACACCTTC.

This clonotype was counted between two and nine times. This CDR3 is CAISGLAGSSYNEQFF. The CDR3 nucleotides are TGTGCCATCAGTGGCCTAGCGGGAAGCTCCTACAATGAGCAGTTCTTC. The chain employs TRBV10-3 and TRBJ2-1; 9 bases line up with TRBD2. Germline CDR1 reads ENHRY; CDR2 reads SYGVKD. The V gene end was trimmed by 4 bases and the J gene end by 0 bases; junction bases not matched to a gene: 4. The CDR3 totals 16 residues.

Comments on this clonotype: Since the CDR3 does not end with the conserved phenylalanine or tryptophan, this likely comes from a read error. In DNA form, the CDR3 reads TGTGCCATCAGTGATTTAAACATTCAGTACCTC. Translating it yields CAISDLNIQYL. The J gene is TRBJ2-4, the V gene TRBV24-1; no definite D call. Germline values: CDR1 KGHDR, CDR2 SFDVKD. The CDR3 loop spans 11 amino acids.

This clonotype was detected many times. The chain links TRBV4-2 to TRBJ2-5; 8 bases are shared with TRBD2. This CDR3 has 16 residues. J lost 0 bases, V lost 4 bases, and 7 bases had no gene match. CDR1 and CDR2 from the germline V gene are LGHNA and YNFKEQ. Written as DNA, the CDR3 is TGTGCCAGCAGCCGAGAAGCGGGGGCAAACCAAGAGACCCAGTACTTC. Translating gives CASSREAGANQETQYF.

This chain connects TRBV12-3 or TRBV12-4 to TRBJ2-7; D remains ambiguous. V was shortened by 3 bases and J by 8 bases, with 17 bases between the two germline ends. CDR3 size: 14 residues. CDR3 protein: CASSFYGCRGKQYF. In DNA, the CDR3 is TGTGCCAGCAGTTTCTACGGATGTCGTGGGAAGCAGTACTTC.

This clonotype has more than one count but fewer than ten. CDR3 DNA sequence: TGCGCCAGCAGGGGTCGGACAGGGGGGGACACTGAAGCTTTCTTT. The encoded protein is CASRGRTGGDTEAFF. The gene calls are TRBV5-1 and TRBJ1-1; 10 nucleotides agree with TRBD1. Germline loops: CDR1 SGHRS, CDR2 YFSETQ. The length of the CDR3 is 15 residues. The junction had 7 bases not matched to a gene; V was cut back by 5 bases and J by 3 bases.

V usage is TRBV5-1 and J usage is TRBJ1-4; D call uncertain. The CDR3 extends over 14 amino acids. V was clipped by 0 bases and J by 8 bases, with 11 bases between them. Germline V gives CDR1 SGHRS, CDR2 YFSETQ. The CDR3 DNA is TGCGCCAGCAGCTTGGGTCCGGGCGGAGAAAAACTGTTTTTT. This sequence encodes CASSLGPGGEKLFF.

A word on this clonotype: One end of the junction varies from germline; a read error may be responsible. The chain uses TRBV12-3 or TRBV12-4 and TRBJ1-1, with D possibly being TRBD1 (5 bases). The CDR3 loop spans 15 amino acids. CDR3 coding DNA: TGTGCCAACAGTTTCCCAGGGATACGGAACACCGAAGCTTTCTTT. Protein: CANSFPGIRNTEAFF.

Concerning this clonotype: At one end the junction does not follow the germline gene, possibly because of a read error. The chain carries TRBV11-2 and TRBJ2-6; 7 bases are a match to TRBD1. Germline V gene data show CDR1 as SGHAT and CDR2 as FQNNGV. The CDR3 is 19 amino acids. CDR3 sequence: CVSSLLPKDRPSGANVLTF. Here the CDR3 DNA reads TGTGTCAGCAGCTTACTTCCAAAGGACAGGCCCTCTGGTGCCAACGTCCTGACTTTC.

Details on this clonotype: One base away lies a much larger clone, so this may be a sequencing read error. The CDR3 DNA sequence: TGTGCCAGCAGCTTAGTTGAGGGAGGCTATGGCTACACCTTC. It is translated as CASSLVEGGYGYTF. The gene calls are TRBV7-9 and TRBJ1-2; D remains unclear. Trimming removed 1 base at V and 4 bases at J, with 10 bases between. Germline lookup yields CDR1 SEHNR and CDR2 FQNEAQ (reference sequence). The CDR3 is 14 residues long.

As concerns this clonotype: This sequence may be a read error, since a much larger clone differs from it by one base. The chain uses TRBV12-3 or TRBV12-4 and TRBJ2-3, with 11 bases that match TRBD2. The CDR3 totals 12 residues. The CDR3 region has the DNA TGTGTCACAAGGACTAGCGGGGATACGCAGTATTTT. It encodes CVTRTSGDTQYF.

This clonotype was seen a single time. Compared with germline, one end of the junction differs, possibly owing to a read error. V is TRBV10-3 and J is TRBJ2-1, with D unclear. From germline, CDR1 is ENHRY and CDR2 SYGVKD. The CDR3 is 14 amino acids. CDR3 sequence (DNA): TGTGCCATCAGTGCTCTACCAACCGACAATGACCAGTTCTTC. Its protein product is CAISALPTDNDQFF.

To note about this clonotype: Likely a read error: the CDR3 ends without its conserved phenylalanine or tryptophan. The J gene is TRBJ2-7, the V gene TRBV4-3, with TRBD1 matching over 12 bases. Looked up from germline, CDR1 is LGHNA and CDR2 is YSLEER. CDR3 length equals 16 residues. CDR3 coding DNA: TGCGCCAGCAGCCAGAGCCCAGGGACAGGGGGCTACAAGCAGTACCTC. It is translated as CASSQSPGTGGYKQYL.

The V call is TRBV29-1, the J call TRBJ2-3, with 8 bases lining up with TRBD2. Germline V gives CDR1 SQVTM, CDR2 ANQGSEA. Unmatched junction bases numbered 15, after V lost 7 bases and J lost 3 bases. This CDR3 contains 16 residues. CDR3 protein: CSAIRITGGSTDTQYF. For the CDR3, the DNA is TGCAGCGCCATAAGAATAACGGGAGGGAGTACAGATACGCAGTATTTT.

The chain joins TRBV29-1 to TRBJ2-7; D gene uncertain. Germline V gene sequence: CDR1 SQVTM, CDR2 ANQGSEA. Deletions cut 6 bases from V and 5 bases from J, with 11 bases between. This CDR3 spans 11 amino acids. CDR3 DNA sequence: TGCAGCGTCTCGACCTCGGACGAGCAGTACTTC. Amino acid sequence: CSVSTSDEQYF.

As to this clonotype: Its ends do not fully match the called genes, so a read error is possible. The CDR3 sequence is CNARDQQGGGQPQHF. Written as DNA, the CDR3 is TGCAATGCTAGAGATCAACAGGGGGGTGGGCAGCCCCAGCATTTT. The V call is TRBV20-1, the J call TRBJ1-5; 8 positions match TRBD1. Per germline, CDR1 DFQATT and CDR2 SNEGSKA (reference sequence). CDR3 length equals 15 residues.

In regard to this clonotype: The CDR3 ends on some other residue instead of the conserved phenylalanine or tryptophan, so this is likely a read error. The DNA is left out, because the CDR3 cannot be placed on it with certainty; the CDR3 is given as TCRdb lists it. The chain is built from TRBV11-3 and TRBJ1-6. Germline CDR1 SGHNT, CDR2 YENEEA. Termini included, the CDR3 measures 12 amino acids. The CDR3 here is CASSDGYQPVHI.

Concerning this clonotype itself: A read error may produce the germline difference seen at one junction end. The rearrangement joins TRBV20-1 to TRBJ1-1; 7 bases map to TRBD1. The CDR3 extends over 13 amino acids. From germline, CDR1 is DFQATT and CDR2 SNEGSKA (reference sequence). CDR3: CSAKTDRDTVAFF. CDR3 sequence (DNA): TGCAGTGCTAAAACCGACAGGGACACTGTAGCTTTCTTT.

Comment on this clonotype: The conserved final phenylalanine or tryptophan is absent from the CDR3, which likely points to a read error. V gene TRBV20-1 combines with J gene TRBJ1-6; D is possibly TRBD1 (6 bases). Germline CDR1 reads DFQATT; CDR2 reads SNEGSKA (reference sequence). This CDR3 is 15 amino acids long. CDR3 DNA sequence: TGCAGAGCTAGGGCCAAGGGGGTAAAAGTGACACCCCTCCACATT. This translates into CRARAKGVKVTPLHI.

As regards this clonotype: Since no conserved phenylalanine or tryptophan closes the CDR3, a read error is the likely cause. V is TRBV11-2 and J is TRBJ2-2; 11 bases fit TRBD2. Germline V CDR1 and CDR2: SGHAT, FQNNGV. The CDR3 loop spans 17 amino acids. In nucleotides, the CDR3 is TGCGCCAGCAGCTTAGCTAGCGGGGGGACGAACACCGGGGAGCTGTTTATT. Amino acids: CASSLASGGTNTGELFI.

Turning to this clonotype: At one of its ends the junction is not consistent with the germline gene, which may arise from a read error. V gene TRBV11-2 combines with J gene TRBJ2-5; D unresolved. Germline V gene sequence: CDR1 SGHAT, CDR2 FQNNGV. This CDR3 has 14 residues. CDR3 sequence (DNA): TGTGCCATCAGCTTAGGGTCCAGTGCAGAGACCCAGTATTTC. This translates into CAISLGSSAETQYF.

Remarks on this clonotype: It is likely a read error, because the conserved phenylalanine at the end of the CDR3 is missing. The chain uses TRBV6-1 and TRBJ2-3; 13 nucleotides line up with TRBD2. The CDR3 consists of 15 residues. CDR1 is MNHNS, CDR2 SASEGT, per germline. Trimming cost V 2 bases and J 4 bases; bases outside gene matches: 0. The CDR3 DNA follows: TGTGCCAGCAGTGAAACTAGCGGGGGGGCAGATACGCAGTATTTG. Protein sequence: CASSETSGGADTQYL.

The V call is TRBV11-2, the J call TRBJ1-1; weak D call: TRBD1 (6 bases). CDR1 is SGHAT, CDR2 FQNNGV, per germline. The CDR3 runs 14 residues. CDR3 loop: CVRSPDRLNTEAFF. CDR3 nucleotide sequence: TGTGTCAGGAGCCCCGACAGGCTTAACACTGAAGCTTTCTTT.

The V gene is TRBV11-2, the J gene TRBJ2-3; D unresolved. The CDR3 totals 14 residues. Per the germline V gene, CDR1 is SGHAT and CDR2 is FQNNGV. Deletions cut 8 bases from V and 4 bases from J, with 16 bases between. The chain's CDR3 is CASRPIVGADTQYF. CDR3 nucleotides: TGTGCCAGCCGCCCTATAGTTGGGGCAGATACGCAGTATTTT.